Each of the 8 T cell receptor beta chains below was sequenced from the same sample in a study of identical twins. TCRdb called the 5' RACE reads again in MiXCR, with one record for every CDR3 protein. The sample records hundreds of thousands of distinct CDR3 sequences, approximately 21% being singletons. These sequences were also reported in another study, on T cells expressing NK-cell markers.

The material sequenced was PBMCs. These receptors all come from a woman aged 18 to 35 in good health.

This clonotype showed up just a few times. The chain links TRBV20-1 to TRBJ2-7, with TRBD2 matching 14 bases. The V and J ends lost 5 bases and 0 bases, in that order; junction bases with no gene match: 6. This CDR3 region has 16 residues. The germline gives CDR1 DFQATT, CDR2 SNEGSKA (reference sequence). This chain's CDR3 is CSAQGTSGGSSYEQYF. The CDR3 coding sequence is TGCAGTGCTCAAGGGACTAGCGGGGGTAGCTCCTACGAGCAGTACTTC.

This chain joins TRBV6-5 and TRBJ2-6; no firm D call. Germline CDR1 and CDR2: MNHEY and SVGAGI. The CDR3 consists of 14 residues. V was cut by 0 bases and J by 10 bases, with 10 bases left in between. CDR3 loop: CASSYSGGANVLTF. As DNA, the CDR3 is TGTGCCAGCAGTTACTCGGGCGGAGCAAACGTCCTGACTTTC.

This clonotype has just a few counts. This chain joins TRBV27 and TRBJ2-7; D remains unclear. The V and J ends lost 0 bases and 1 base respectively, with 10 bases between them. The CDR3 contains 15 residues. Germline CDR1 and CDR2: MNHEY and SMNVEV (reference sequence). The CDR3 DNA reads as TGTGCCAGCAGTTTATCGATGGTGGGGTCCTACGAGCAGTACTTC. As protein: CASSLSMVGSYEQYF.

This clonotype was found a few times. The chain uses TRBV5-1 and TRBJ1-1; tentatively, D is TRBD1 (5 bases). V was cut by 4 bases and J by 0 bases, with 13 bases left in between. Germline V lookup: CDR1 SGHRS, CDR2 YFSETQ. The CDR3 runs 15 residues. The CDR3 region has the DNA TGCGCCAGCAGCCCTATAACAGGCATGAACACTGAAGCTTTCTTT. This codes for CASSPITGMNTEAFF.

CDR3: CASRQGGPYEQYF. DNA of the CDR3: TGTGCCAGCAGACAGGGAGGGCCCTACGAGCAGTACTTC. This chain links TRBV6-6 with TRBJ2-7, with D possibly matching TRBD2 (7 bases). The germline V gene encodes CDR1 MNHNY and CDR2 SVGAGI (reference sequence). V dropped 6 bases and J dropped 2 bases, with 11 bases sitting between them. This CDR3 has 13 residues.

The rearrangement links TRBV20-1 to TRBJ1-1; D unresolved. Germline V gene sequence: CDR1 DFQATT, CDR2 SNEGSKA (reference sequence). Trimming removed 7 bases at V and 0 bases at J, with 9 bases between. The CDR3 runs 12 residues. The CDR3 DNA follows: TGCAGTGTACCCCTCATGAACACTGAAGCTTTCTTT. Translation gives CSVPLMNTEAFF.

This chain joins TRBV20-1 and TRBJ2-5; 13 nucleotides align to TRBD2. This CDR3 has 16 residues. The germline V gene encodes CDR1 DFQATT and CDR2 SNEGSKA (reference sequence). V lost 2 bases, J lost 5 bases, and 8 bases stayed unmatched. CDR3 in amino acids: CSARSGLAGDRETQYF. The CDR3 DNA reads as TGCAGTGCTAGAAGCGGACTAGCGGGAGACAGGGAGACCCAGTACTTC.

This clonotype was observed a few times. This chain links TRBV5-1 with TRBJ2-7, with 8 positions matching TRBD1. Per the germline V gene, CDR1 is SGHRS and CDR2 is YFSETQ. The trim removed 0 bases at V and 3 bases at J, leaving 5 bases unmatched. The CDR3 sequence is 15 residues long. CDR3: CASSLAGDRYYEQYF. DNA of the CDR3: TGCGCCAGCAGCTTGGCTGGGGACAGGTACTACGAGCAGTACTTC.